The 14 T cell receptor beta chains listed next were all sequenced from one sample in a study of blood T cells in healthy people across ages. The authors ran a second PCR of 7 to 11 cycles using a sample-barcoded 5' primer and a J-beta primer mix. TCRdb analysed the 5' RACE reads with MiXCR anew, one entry per CDR3 protein. The sample includes around 320,000 distinct CDR3 sequences, roughly 26% of them seen just once. Sequences were obtained from blood. These receptors were taken from a woman between 70 and 85 years old in good health.

The J gene is TRBJ1-1, the V gene TRBV5-5; tentative D call: TRBD1 (6 bases). The V end was cut by 4 bases, the J end by 0 bases, with 13 bases between. This CDR3 has 15 amino acids. Germline V gives CDR1 SGHKS, CDR2 YYEKEE (reference sequence). The CDR3 loop is CASSAGGSLNTEAFF. The DNA for the CDR3 is TGTGCCAGCAGCGCCGGGGGCAGCCTGAACACTGAAGCTTTCTTT.

The rearrangement uses TRBV6-2 or TRBV6-3 and TRBJ1-6; D gene uncertain. The CDR3 covers 13 residues. The V end lost 8 bases, the J end lost 8 bases, and 13 bases lay between the germline ends. Germline V CDR1 and CDR2: MNHEY, SVGEGT. The CDR3 is CASVQKDYSPLHF. DNA for the CDR3: TGTGCCAGCGTCCAGAAGGACTATTCACCCCTCCACTTT.

At least ten counts were recorded for this clonotype. This chain joins TRBV20-1 and TRBJ2-5, with D possibly matching TRBD2 (6 bases). The CDR3 is made up of 12 amino acids. Germline V gives CDR1 DFQATT, CDR2 SNEGSKA (reference sequence). V lost 6 bases to trimming and J lost 0 bases, with 8 bases between them. CDR3 coding DNA: TGCAGTGCCAGGGACTACCAAGAGACCCAGTACTTC. Translating it yields CSARDYQETQYF.

The chain recombines TRBV5-1 with TRBJ2-1, with 11 bases that match TRBD2. Germline V lookup: CDR1 SGHRS, CDR2 YFSETQ. The CDR3 is made up of 16 amino acids. V lost 2 bases, J lost 1 base, and 2 bases stayed unmatched. This CDR3 is CASSFRLAGSYNEQFF. The CDR3 DNA reads as TGCGCCAGCAGCTTTAGACTAGCGGGGTCCTACAATGAGCAGTTCTTC. Based on the CDR3 plus reference TRBV5-1 and TRBJ2-1, the full variable domain is KAGVTQTPRYLIKTRGQQVTLSCSPISGHRSVSWYQQTPGQGLQFLFEYFSETQRNKGNFPGRFSGRQFSNSRSEMNVSTLELGDSALYLCASSFRLAGSYNEQFFGPGTRLTVL.

At least ten counts were recorded for this clonotype. The chain combines TRBV12-3 or TRBV12-4 with TRBJ1-1; D remains ambiguous. CDR3 length: 13 residues. V was trimmed by 5 bases and J by 3 bases, leaving 10 bases between them. This CDR3 is CASSPDGDTEAFF. For the CDR3, the DNA is TGTGCCAGCAGTCCTGACGGAGACACTGAAGCTTTCTTT.

As for this clonotype: Sequence at one end of the junction differs from germline and may be a read error. The chain recombines TRBV3-1 with TRBJ2-1; D remains ambiguous. CDR1 is LGHDT, CDR2 YNNKEL, per germline (reference sequence). The CDR3 runs 13 residues. The CDR3 sequence: CASSPLRSGEQHF. As DNA, the CDR3 is TGTGCCAGCAGCCCCCTTCGGTCGGGCGAGCAGCACTTC.

V is TRBV12-3 or TRBV12-4 and J is TRBJ2-7; maybe TRBD2 (5 bases). CDR3 size: 14 residues. Trimming took 5 bases from V and 5 from J, leaving 16 bases between them. The chain's CDR3 is CASSETGFPNEQYF. The CDR3 DNA sequence: TGTGCCAGCAGTGAAACGGGATTCCCGAACGAGCAGTACTTC.

In DNA, the CDR3 is TGTGCCAGCAGCTTAGCGCCGACTATGTCAGATACGCAGTATTTT. This translates into CASSLAPTMSDTQYF. The J gene is TRBJ2-3, the V gene TRBV7-9, with TRBD2 as a possible D gene (5 bases). CDR3 length: 15 amino acids. Germline V gives CDR1 SEHNR, CDR2 FQNEAQ (reference sequence). Trimming stripped 0 bases from V and 4 bases from J, with 11 bases between.

This chain links TRBV4-3 with TRBJ1-3; possible D gene TRBD1, 5 bases. The CDR3 loop spans 17 amino acids. V dropped 5 bases and J dropped 0 bases, with 17 bases sitting between them. Germline V gene data show CDR1 as LGHNA and CDR2 as YSLEER. The CDR3: CASSAERGPYSGNTIYF. CDR3 DNA sequence: TGCGCCAGCAGCGCGGAAAGGGGACCTTACTCTGGAAACACCATATATTTT.

This clonotype was recorded a few times. Compared with germline, one end of the junction differs, possibly owing to a read error. The chain couples TRBV28 to TRBJ2-2, with 8 bases identical to TRBD1. The length of the CDR3 is 14 residues. Germline V CDR1 and CDR2: MDHEN, SYDVKM. CDR3 amino acids: CATRQGRNTGELLF. The DNA of the CDR3 is TGTGCCACCCGACAGGGGCGCAACACCGGGGAGCTGCTTTTT.

This clonotype was seen at least ten times. V gene TRBV6-6 combines with J gene TRBJ2-7; the match to TRBD2 covers 8 bases. Germline CDR1 and CDR2: MNHNY and SVGAGI (reference sequence). With V trimmed by 6 bases and J by 1 base, 8 bases remained unmatched. This CDR3 is built from 15 residues. For the CDR3, the DNA is TGTGCCAGCAGACCGGGACTAGTGGTATCCTACGAGCAGTACTTC. Translated, it gives CASRPGLVVSYEQYF.

The gene calls are TRBV25-1 and TRBJ2-2; weak D call: TRBD1 (6 bases). The germline CDR1 and CDR2 sequences are MGHDK and SYGVNS. Trimming took off 7 bases at V and 3 bases at J, with 12 bases between the two ends. The CDR3 is 14 amino acids. CDR3 in amino acids: CASTPHRDTGELFF. The CDR3 DNA follows: TGTGCCAGCACCCCTCACAGGGACACCGGGGAGCTGTTTTTT.

This clonotype appeared a few times. The chain employs TRBV18 and TRBJ2-7, with D hard to call. The CDR3 is 12 residues long. Germline CDR1 KGHSH, CDR2 LQKENI. Trimming left V 2 bases short and J 7 bases short, with 9 bases between. CDR3 region: CASSPGVGEQYF. CDR3 nucleotide sequence: TGTGCCAGCTCACCAGGGGTTGGGGAGCAGTACTTC. The entire variable domain, with the rest obtained from reference TRBV18 and TRBJ2-7, is as follows: NAGVMQNPRHLVRRRGQEARLRCSPMKGHSHVYWYRQLPEEGLKFMVYLQKENIIDESGMPKERFSAEFPKEGPSILRIQQVVRGDSAAYFCASSPGVGEQYFGPGTRLTVT.

This chain links TRBV12-3 or TRBV12-4 with TRBJ1-4, with 12 bases lining up with TRBD1. Trimming removed 5 bases from V and 7 bases from J; junction bases left unmatched: 14. This CDR3 spans 18 amino acids. The CDR3, as DNA: TGTGCCAGCAGTCAAGCCGGGACAGGGGGCGTTAGGGGTGAAAAACTGTTTTTT. Protein product: CASSQAGTGGVRGEKLFF.